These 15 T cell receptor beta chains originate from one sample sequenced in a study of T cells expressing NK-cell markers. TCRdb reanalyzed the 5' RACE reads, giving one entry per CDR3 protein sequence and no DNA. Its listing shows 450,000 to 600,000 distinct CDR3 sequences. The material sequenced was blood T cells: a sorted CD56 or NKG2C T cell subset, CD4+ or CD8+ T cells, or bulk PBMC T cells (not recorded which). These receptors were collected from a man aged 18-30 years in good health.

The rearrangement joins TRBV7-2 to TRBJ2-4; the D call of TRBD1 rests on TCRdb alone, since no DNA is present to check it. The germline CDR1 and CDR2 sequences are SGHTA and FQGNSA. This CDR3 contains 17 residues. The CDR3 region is CASSSNREILAKNIQYF.

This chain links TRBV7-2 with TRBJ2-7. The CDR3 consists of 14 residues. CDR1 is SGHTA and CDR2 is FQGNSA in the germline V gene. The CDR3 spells CASSSEFLAYEQYF.

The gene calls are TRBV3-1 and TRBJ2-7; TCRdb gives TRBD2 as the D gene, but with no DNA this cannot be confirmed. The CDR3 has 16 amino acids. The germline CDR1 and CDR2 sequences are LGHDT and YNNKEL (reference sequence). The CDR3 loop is CASSQDRRLAGYEQYF.

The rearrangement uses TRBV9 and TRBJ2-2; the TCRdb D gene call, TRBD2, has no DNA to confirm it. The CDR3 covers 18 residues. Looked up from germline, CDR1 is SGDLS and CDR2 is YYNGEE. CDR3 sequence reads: CASSVGRGLATNTGELFF.

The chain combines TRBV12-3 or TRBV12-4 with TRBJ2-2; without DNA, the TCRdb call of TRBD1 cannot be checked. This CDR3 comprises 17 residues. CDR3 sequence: CASSFPGRSFHTGELFF.

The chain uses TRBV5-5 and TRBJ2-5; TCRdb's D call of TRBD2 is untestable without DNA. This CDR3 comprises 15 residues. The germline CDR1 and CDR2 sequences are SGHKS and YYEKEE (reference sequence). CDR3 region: CASSLPLAGQETQYF.

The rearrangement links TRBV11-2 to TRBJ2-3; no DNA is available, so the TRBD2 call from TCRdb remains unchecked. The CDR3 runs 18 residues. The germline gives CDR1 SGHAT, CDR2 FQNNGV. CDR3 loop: CASSLSSLGGVRTDTQYF.

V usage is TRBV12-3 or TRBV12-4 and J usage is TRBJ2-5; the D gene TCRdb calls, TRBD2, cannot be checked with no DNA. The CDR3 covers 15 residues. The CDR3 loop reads CASSLGLAIQETQYF.

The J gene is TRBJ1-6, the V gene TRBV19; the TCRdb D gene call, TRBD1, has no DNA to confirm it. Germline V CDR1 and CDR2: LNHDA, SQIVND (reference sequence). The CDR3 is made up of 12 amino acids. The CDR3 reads CASSMLQGRLHF. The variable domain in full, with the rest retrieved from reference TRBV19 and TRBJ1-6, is DGGITQSPKYLFRKEGQNVTLSCEQNLNHDAMYWYRQDPGQGLRLIYYSQIVNDFQKGDIAEGYSVSREKKESFPLTVTSAQKNPTAFYLCASSMLQGRLHFGNGTRLTVT.

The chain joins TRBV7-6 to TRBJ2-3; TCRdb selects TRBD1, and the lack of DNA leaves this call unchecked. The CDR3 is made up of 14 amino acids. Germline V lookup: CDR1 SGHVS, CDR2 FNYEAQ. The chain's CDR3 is CASSWTGGTDTQYF.

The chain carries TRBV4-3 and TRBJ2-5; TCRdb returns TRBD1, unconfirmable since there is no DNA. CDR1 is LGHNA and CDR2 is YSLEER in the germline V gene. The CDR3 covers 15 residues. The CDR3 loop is CASSQAQSPGETQYF.

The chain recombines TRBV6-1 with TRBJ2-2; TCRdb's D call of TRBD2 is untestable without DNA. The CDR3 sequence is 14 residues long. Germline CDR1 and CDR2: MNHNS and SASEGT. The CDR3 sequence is CASSGLRRDGELFF.

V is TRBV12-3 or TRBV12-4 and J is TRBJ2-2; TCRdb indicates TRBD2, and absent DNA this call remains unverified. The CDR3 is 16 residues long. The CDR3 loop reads CASSPGGSGRRRELFF.

The CDR3 sequence: CASKGTNEKLFF. The J gene is TRBJ1-4, the V gene TRBV5-1. Germline assignment: CDR1 SGHRS and CDR2 YFSETQ. The CDR3 has 12 residues.

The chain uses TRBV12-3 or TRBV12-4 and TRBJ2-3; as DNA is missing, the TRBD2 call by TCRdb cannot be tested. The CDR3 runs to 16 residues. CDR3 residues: CASSLAGSGGTDTQYF.